The clone carrying this T cell receptor (beta chain) was counted ten times or more. Germline V gene data show CDR1 as LNHNV and CDR2 as YYDKDF (reference sequence). The length of the CDR3 is 13 residues. V lost 8 bases and J lost 4, with 9 bases in between. These data originate in a study of CD8 T cells in ankylosing spondylitis. From the 5' RACE reads, TCRdb called clonotypes with MiXCR, one entry per CDR3 protein. There are about 130,000 distinct CDR3 sequences in the sample; around 7% occur only once, and 12% lies in the top ten. Sequenced input: blood, either unsorted or a sorted T cell fraction (not recorded which). V usage is TRBV15 and J usage is TRBJ2-6; D is unresolved. The source of this sequence is a male donor with ankylosing spondylitis or in good health (not recorded which). In nucleotides, the CDR3 is TGTGCCACCCACCGGCTCGGGGCCAACGTCCTGACTTTC. Protein product: CATHRLGANVLTF.